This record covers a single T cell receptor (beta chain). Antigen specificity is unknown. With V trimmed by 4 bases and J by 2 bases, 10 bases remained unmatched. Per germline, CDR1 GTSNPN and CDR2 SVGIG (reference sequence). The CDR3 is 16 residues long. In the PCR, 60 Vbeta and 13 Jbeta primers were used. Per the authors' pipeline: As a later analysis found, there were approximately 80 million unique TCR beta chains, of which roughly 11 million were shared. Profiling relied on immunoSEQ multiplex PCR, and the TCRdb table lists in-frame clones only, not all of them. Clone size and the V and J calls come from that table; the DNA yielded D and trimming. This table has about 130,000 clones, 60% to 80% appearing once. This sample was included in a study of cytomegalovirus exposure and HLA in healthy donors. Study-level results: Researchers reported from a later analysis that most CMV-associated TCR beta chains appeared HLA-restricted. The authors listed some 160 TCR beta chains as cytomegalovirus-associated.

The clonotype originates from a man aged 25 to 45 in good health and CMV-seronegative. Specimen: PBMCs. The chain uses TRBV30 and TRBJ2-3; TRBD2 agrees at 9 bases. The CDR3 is CAWNLASGTNTDTQYF. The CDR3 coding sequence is TGTGCCTGGAATTTGGCTAGCGGGACCAACACAGATACGCAGTATTTT.